These 26 T cell receptor beta chains originate from one sample sequenced in a study of T cells after somatic rescue of genetic block. The table came from immunoSEQ multiplex PCR; TCRdb's copy has only in-frame clones and leaves some out. The sample shows about 120,000 clones, about 90% of them seen only once. Sequenced: peripheral blood mononuclear cells (PBMCs). The source of these receptors is a woman aged 18-29 years.

The chain recombines TRBV5-4 with TRBJ1-1; D perhaps matches TRBD1 (6 bases). V lost 3 bases and J 6 bases, leaving 12 bases between the germline ends. The CDR3 has 13 residues. Germline V lookup: CDR1 SGHNT, CDR2 YYREEE (reference sequence). CDR3 loop: CASSWEGGSEAFF. The CDR3 region has the DNA TGTGCCAGCAGCTGGGAGGGGGGTTCTGAAGCTTTCTTT.

The chain joins TRBV6-5 to TRBJ2-1; no definite D call. The CDR3 has 13 residues. Trimming stripped 0 bases from V and 7 bases from J, with 7 bases between. CDR1 is MNHEY, CDR2 SVGAGI, per germline. In nucleotides, the CDR3 is TGTGCCAGCAGTTACTCGCGTGTGAATGAGCAGTTCTTC. Protein product: CASSYSRVNEQFF.

This sequence joins TRBV9 and TRBJ1-2; TRBD1 matches 7 bases. CDR1 is SGDLS, CDR2 YYNGEE, per germline. This CDR3 region has 16 residues. V gave up 2 bases and J gave up 3 bases; unmatched junction bases: 10. The CDR3 loop is CASSVSTGAGDYGYTF. The CDR3 bases are TGTGCCAGCAGCGTGAGCACAGGGGCAGGTGACTATGGCTACACCTTC.

This rearrangement joins TRBV25-1 to TRBJ2-7; 7 nucleotides match TRBD1. With 3 bases clipped from V and 0 bases from J, the junction kept 5 bases outside the gene matches. The CDR3 runs to 15 residues. Germline V gene data show CDR1 as MGHDK and CDR2 as SYGVNS. The CDR3 coding sequence is TGTGCCAGCAGTGAGGCAGGGGGAGTCTCCTACGAGCAGTACTTC. It is translated as CASSEAGGVSYEQYF.

For the CDR3, the DNA is TGTGCCAGGTTCATTTGGGGATTAGGCTACGAGCAGTACTTC. It yields the protein CARFIWGLGYEQYF. The gene calls are TRBV7-9 and TRBJ2-7; no clear D gene. V lost 9 bases, J lost 3 bases, and 18 bases lay in between. Germline V CDR1 and CDR2: SEHNR, FQNEAQ (reference sequence). This CDR3 spans 14 amino acids.

This clone showed up just once. CDR3 region: CASSQGHGGSDTQYF. CDR3 coding DNA: TGTGCCAGCAGCCAAGGGCACGGGGGGTCGGATACGCAGTATTTT. The gene calls are TRBV4-2 and TRBJ2-3, with 7 bases aligning to TRBD2. CDR1 is LGHNA and CDR2 is YNFKEQ in the germline V gene. The CDR3 covers 15 residues. Trimming cost V 1 base and J 6 bases; bases outside gene matches: 7.

In this sample, this clone turned up once. V gene TRBV7-2 combines with J gene TRBJ2-1, with D perhaps TRBD1 (5 bases). The V gene lost 2 bases and the J gene lost 4 bases, with 6 bases spanning the gap. CDR1 SGHTA and CDR2 FQGNSA come from the germline V gene. The CDR3 consists of 13 residues. This CDR3 reads CASSLQGYNEQFF. Written as DNA, the CDR3 is TGTGCCAGCAGCTTACAGGGTTACAATGAGCAGTTCTTC.

This chain joins TRBV6-5 and TRBJ2-4; D may correspond to TRBD1 or TRBD2 (5 bases each). The CDR3 sequence is 14 residues long. Germline CDR1 and CDR2: MNHEY and SVGAGI. Trimming took off 4 bases at V and 1 base at J, with 8 bases between the two ends. Written as DNA, the CDR3 is TGTGCCAGCAGTTTGGGGGAGGCCAAAAACATTCAGTACTTC. This encodes CASSLGEAKNIQYF.

This rearrangement joins TRBV11-2 to TRBJ1-5; D unresolved. The CDR3 runs to 13 residues. V was pared by 3 bases and J by 11 bases, with 14 bases between. CDR1 is SGHAT, CDR2 FQNNGV, per germline. CDR3 residues: CASSFQQGSAQHF. The CDR3 DNA sequence: TGTGCCAGCAGCTTCCAGCAAGGATCAGCCCAGCATTTT. The full variable domain, in which reference TRBV11-2 and TRBJ1-5 provide the parts outside the CDR3, is EAGVAQSPRYKIIEKRQSVAFWCNPISGHATLYWYQQILGQGPKLLIQFQNNGVVDDSQLPKDRFSAERLKGVDSTLKIQPAKLEDSAVYLCASSFQQGSAQHFGDGTRLSIL.

The chain recombines TRBV30 with TRBJ1-4, with D possibly being TRBD1 (6 bases). Trimming cost V 4 bases and J 8 bases, with 20 bases left between them. Germline V gene sequence: CDR1 GTSNPN, CDR2 SVGIG (reference sequence). The CDR3 loop spans 15 amino acids. The CDR3 DNA sequence: TGTGCCTGGAACCCTACAGGGACGGCGGGGGAAAAACTGTTTTTT. Its translation: CAWNPTGTAGEKLFF. Complete variable domain (other parts from reference TRBV30 and TRBJ1-4): SQTIHQWPATLVQPVGSPLSLECTVEGTSNPNLYWYRQAAGRGLQLLFYSVGIGQISSEVPQNLSASRPQDRQFILSSKKLLLSDSGFYLCAWNPTGTAGEKLFFGSGTQLSVL.

V usage is TRBV11-3 and J usage is TRBJ1-6; D perhaps matches TRBD1 (6 bases). The germline CDR1 and CDR2 sequences are SGHNT and YENEEA. The V end lost 5 bases, the J end lost 10 bases, and 15 bases lay between the germline ends. This CDR3 contains 14 residues. CDR3 nucleotides: TGTGCCAGCAGCATCTTACAGGGCGAGTCACCCCTCCACTTT. Protein: CASSILQGESPLHF.

The chain carries TRBV4-1 and TRBJ2-7; maybe TRBD1 (5 bases). V gave up 4 bases and J gave up 0 bases, with 13 bases separating them. CDR1 is MGHRA and CDR2 is YSYEKL in the germline V gene. CDR3 size: 15 residues. The CDR3 region is CASSPTERSSYEQYF. Here the CDR3 DNA reads TGCGCCAGCAGCCCGACAGAGAGGAGCTCCTACGAGCAGTACTTC.

The gene calls are TRBV7-9 and TRBJ1-2; no clear D gene. This CDR3 has 13 residues. Trimming cost V 4 bases and J 10 bases, with 16 bases left between them. Germline V CDR1 and CDR2: SEHNR, FQNEAQ (reference sequence). Here the CDR3 DNA reads TGTGCCAGCAGCTCAGGACCTAATCGGGACTACACCTTC. Amino acids: CASSSGPNRDYTF.

The chain joins TRBV18 to TRBJ2-7; the D gene is possibly TRBD1 (6 bases). The CDR3 is made up of 14 amino acids. V was pared by 3 bases and J by 3 bases, with 12 bases between. Per the germline V gene, CDR1 is KGHSH and CDR2 is LQKENI. The CDR3 spells CASSPLQGDYEQYF. The CDR3 nucleotides are TGTGCCAGCTCACCGTTACAGGGCGACTACGAGCAGTACTTC.

The genes are TRBV5-1 and TRBJ1-3; the match to TRBD1 covers 7 bases. The J segment lost 0 bases and the V segment lost 2 bases, leaving 2 bases of the junction unmatched. This CDR3 is built from 15 residues. Germline V gene data show CDR1 as SGHRS and CDR2 as YFSETQ. CDR3 DNA: TGCGCCAGCAGCTTACAGGGGAGCTCTGGAAACACCATATATTTT. Its translation is CASSLQGSSGNTIYF.

The chain has TRBV30 and TRBJ2-1; a weak D match, TRBD2 (6 bases). V dropped 0 bases and J dropped 12 bases, with 12 bases sitting between them. CDR1 is GTSNPN, CDR2 SVGIG, per germline (reference sequence). This CDR3 is built from 12 residues. CDR3 DNA: TGTGCCTGGAGTGTAAGCGGGTTTGGGCAGTTCTTC. Protein: CAWSVSGFGQFF.

The chain recombines TRBV19 with TRBJ1-5; 8 nucleotides align to TRBD1. The CDR3 is made up of 14 amino acids. Germline CDR1 and CDR2: LNHDA and SQIVND (reference sequence). V dropped 8 bases and J dropped 2; count of bases not matched to a gene: 5. CDR3 bases: TGTGCCAGTTTGCCGGGACAGGGCAATCAGCCCCAGCATTTT. Protein product: CASLPGQGNQPQHF.

This clone showed up just a few times. This chain links TRBV5-4 with TRBJ1-6; tentatively, D is TRBD1 (6 bases). With 9 bases removed from V and 11 bases from J, the gap between germline ends came to 18 bases. CDR3 length: 13 residues. Germline-derived CDR1 and CDR2 are SGHNT and YYREEE (reference sequence). DNA of the CDR3: TGTGCCACCCCCATGTGGGGGGCCACACCCCTCCACTTT. It yields the protein CATPMWGATPLHF. The variable domain in full, completed from reference TRBV5-4 and TRBJ1-6, reads ETGVTQSPTHLIKTRGQQVTLRCSSQSGHNTVSWYQQALGQGPQFIFQYYREEENGRGNFPPRFSGLQFPNYSSELNVNALELDDSALYLCATPMWGATPLHFGNGTRLTVT.

The V and J genes are TRBV7-8 and TRBJ2-1; D could derive from TRBD1 or TRBD2 (6 bases each). V dropped 3 bases and J dropped 7 bases, with 10 bases sitting between them. This CDR3 has 13 amino acids. Germline CDR1 reads SGHVS; CDR2 reads FQNEAQ. The CDR3 bases are TGTGCCAGCAGCTTTACAGGGAGGAATGAGCAGTTCTTC. It is translated as CASSFTGRNEQFF. Using reference TRBV7-8 and TRBJ2-1 for the parts outside the CDR3, the full variable domain is GAGVSQSPRYKVAKRGQDVALRCDPISGHVSLFWYQQALGQGPEFLTYFQNEAQLDKSGLPSDRFFAERPEGSVSTLKIQRTQQEDSAVYLCASSFTGRNEQFFGPGTRLTVL.

This clone was recorded a few times. The J gene is TRBJ2-2, the V gene TRBV19, with 7 bases matching TRBD1. With 6 bases clipped from V and 3 bases from J, the junction kept 10 bases outside the gene matches. Germline CDR1 LNHDA, CDR2 SQIVND (reference sequence). CDR3 length: 16 residues. The CDR3 reads CASSPSGTAYTGELFF. The CDR3 DNA is TGTGCCAGTAGCCCGTCCGGGACAGCCTACACCGGGGAGCTGTTTTTT.

The chain carries TRBV5-1 and TRBJ1-6; a weak D match, TRBD1 (5 bases). The CDR3 covers 14 residues. Between the trimmed V and J ends, which lost 1 base and 7 bases, there was a span of 9 bases. Germline lookup yields CDR1 SGHRS and CDR2 YFSETQ. Here the CDR3 reads CASSLRTTNSPLHF. The CDR3, as DNA: TGCGCCAGCAGCTTGCGGACAACCAATTCACCCCTCCACTTT.

V gene TRBV21-1 combines with J gene TRBJ2-2; the table's D call, TRBD2, has no DNA check behind it. TRBV21-1 is assigned pseudogene status. The CDR3 totals 19 residues. CDR3 residues: CASSKGGRLAGGSTGELFF. CDR3 DNA sequence: TGTGCCAGCAGCAAAGGCGGGAGACTAGCGGGGGGCAGCACCGGGGAGCTGTTTTTT.

The chain links TRBV18 to TRBJ1-2; D possibly corresponds to TRBD1 (6 bases). The V end lost 5 bases, the J end lost 4 bases, and 14 bases lay between the germline ends. The V gene's germline CDR1 is KGHSH and CDR2 LQKENI. This CDR3 contains 14 residues. For the CDR3, the DNA is TGTGCCAGCTCAGCTACAGGGTTACCCTATGGCTACACCTTC. It encodes CASSATGLPYGYTF. The full variable domain, its missing parts supplied by reference TRBV18 and TRBJ1-2, is NAGVMQNPRHLVRRRGQEARLRCSPMKGHSHVYWYRQLPEEGLKFMVYLQKENIIDESGMPKERFSAEFPKEGPSILRIQQVVRGDSAAYFCASSATGLPYGYTFGSGTRLTVV.

The chain carries TRBV10-3 and TRBJ1-5, with D tentatively TRBD1 (6 bases). CDR3 size: 16 residues. Germline CDR1 is ENHRY and CDR2 is SYGVKD. The V end lost 0 bases, the J end lost 0 bases, and 9 bases lay between the germline ends. The CDR3 protein is CAISESTGDSNQPQHF. CDR3 in DNA: TGTGCCATCAGTGAGTCGACAGGAGATAGCAATCAGCCCCAGCATTTT.

This chain joins TRBV5-5 and TRBJ1-5; D gene unclear. V lost 5 bases and J 4 bases, leaving 13 bases between the germline ends. Germline V gives CDR1 SGHKS, CDR2 YYEKEE (reference sequence). The CDR3 spans 14 residues. The CDR3 sequence: CASSPGLANQPQHF. The CDR3 region has the DNA TGTGCCAGCAGTCCCGGGCTCGCTAATCAGCCCCAGCATTTT.

The rearrangement links TRBV7-7 to TRBJ2-5; TRBD2 is a possible D gene (5 bases). V lost 2 bases, J lost 13 bases, and 26 bases lay in between. This CDR3 comprises 16 residues. Germline V gives CDR1 SSHAT, CDR2 FNYEAQ (reference sequence). CDR3 in amino acids: CASSLRGRIARASPYF. The DNA for the CDR3 is TGTGCCAGCAGCTTAAGAGGCCGTATAGCGCGGGCGTCCCCGTACTTC.